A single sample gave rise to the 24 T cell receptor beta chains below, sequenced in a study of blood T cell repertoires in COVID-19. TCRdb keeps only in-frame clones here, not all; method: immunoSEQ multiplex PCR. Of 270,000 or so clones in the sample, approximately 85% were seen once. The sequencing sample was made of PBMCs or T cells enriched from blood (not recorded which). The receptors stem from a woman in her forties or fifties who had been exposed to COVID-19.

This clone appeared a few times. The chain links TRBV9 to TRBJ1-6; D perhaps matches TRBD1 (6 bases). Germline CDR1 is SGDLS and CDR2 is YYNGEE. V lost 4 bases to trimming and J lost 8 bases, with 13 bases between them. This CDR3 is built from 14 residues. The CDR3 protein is CASSPRGGDSPLHF. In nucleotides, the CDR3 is TGTGCCAGCAGCCCGAGGGGGGGCGATTCACCCCTCCACTTT.

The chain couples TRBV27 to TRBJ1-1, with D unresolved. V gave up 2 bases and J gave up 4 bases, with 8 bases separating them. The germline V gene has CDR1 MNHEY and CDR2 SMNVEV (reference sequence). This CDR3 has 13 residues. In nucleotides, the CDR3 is TGTGCCAGCAGTTTAGTTCGAGGCACTGAAGCTTTCTTT. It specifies CASSLVRGTEAFF.

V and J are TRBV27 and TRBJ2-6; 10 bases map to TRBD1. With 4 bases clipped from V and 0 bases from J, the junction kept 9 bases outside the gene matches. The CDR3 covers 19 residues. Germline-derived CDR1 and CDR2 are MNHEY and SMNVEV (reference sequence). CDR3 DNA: TGTGCCAGCAGTTCCCTCCGGGACAGGGGCTTCTCTGGGGCCAACGTCCTGACTTTC. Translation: CASSSLRDRGFSGANVLTF.

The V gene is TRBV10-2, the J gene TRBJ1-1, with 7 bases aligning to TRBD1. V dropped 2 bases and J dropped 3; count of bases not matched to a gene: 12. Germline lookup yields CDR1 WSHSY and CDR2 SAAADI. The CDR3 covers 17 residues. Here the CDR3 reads CASSERGQGVGDTEAFF. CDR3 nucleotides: TGCGCCAGCAGTGAGCGGGGGCAGGGGGTAGGAGACACTGAAGCTTTCTTT.

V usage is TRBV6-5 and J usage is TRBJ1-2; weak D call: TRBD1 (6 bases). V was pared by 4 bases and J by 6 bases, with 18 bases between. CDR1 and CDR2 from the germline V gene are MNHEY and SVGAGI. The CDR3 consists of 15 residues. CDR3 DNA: TGTGCCAGCAGTTCGACAGGATCCAGGGTGCATGGCTACACCTTC. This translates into CASSSTGSRVHGYTF.

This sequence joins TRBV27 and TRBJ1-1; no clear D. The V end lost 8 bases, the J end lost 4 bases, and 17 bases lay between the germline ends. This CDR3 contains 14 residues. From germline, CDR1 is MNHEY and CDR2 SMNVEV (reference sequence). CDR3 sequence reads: CASSYGLSGTEAFF. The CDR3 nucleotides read TGTGCCAGCTCATATGGCCTGTCGGGCACTGAAGCTTTCTTT.

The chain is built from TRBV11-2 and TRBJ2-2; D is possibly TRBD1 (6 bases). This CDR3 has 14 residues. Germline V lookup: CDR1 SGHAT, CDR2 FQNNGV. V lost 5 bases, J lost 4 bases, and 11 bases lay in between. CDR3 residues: CASSPTGFTGELFF. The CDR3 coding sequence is TGTGCCAGCAGCCCAACAGGGTTCACCGGGGAGCTGTTTTTT.

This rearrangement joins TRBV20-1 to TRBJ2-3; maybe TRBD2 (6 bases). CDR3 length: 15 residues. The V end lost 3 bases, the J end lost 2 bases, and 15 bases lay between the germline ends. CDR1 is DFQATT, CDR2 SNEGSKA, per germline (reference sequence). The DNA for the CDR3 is TGCAGTGCTAGTGGGCCGGGACTCATCACAGATACGCAGTATTTT. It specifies CSASGPGLITDTQYF.

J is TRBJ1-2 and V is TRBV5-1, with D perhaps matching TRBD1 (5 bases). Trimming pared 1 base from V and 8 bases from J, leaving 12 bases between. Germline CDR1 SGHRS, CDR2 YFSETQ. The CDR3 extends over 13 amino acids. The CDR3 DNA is TGCGCCAGCAGCTTGTTACAGGACGGGGGCTACACCTTC. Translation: CASSLLQDGGYTF. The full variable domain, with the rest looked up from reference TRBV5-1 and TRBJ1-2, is KAGVTQTPRYLIKTRGQQVTLSCSPISGHRSVSWYQQTPGQGLQFLFEYFSETQRNKGNFPGRFSGRQFSNSRSEMNVSTLELGDSALYLCASSLLQDGGYTFGSGTRLTVV.

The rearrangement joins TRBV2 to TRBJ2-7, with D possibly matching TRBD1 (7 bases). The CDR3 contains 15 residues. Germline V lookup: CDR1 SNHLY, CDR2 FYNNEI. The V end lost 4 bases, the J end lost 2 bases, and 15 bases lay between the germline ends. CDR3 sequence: CASSGGGTVTYEQYF. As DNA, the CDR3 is TGTGCCAGCAGTGGAGGAGGGACAGTAACCTACGAGCAGTACTTC.

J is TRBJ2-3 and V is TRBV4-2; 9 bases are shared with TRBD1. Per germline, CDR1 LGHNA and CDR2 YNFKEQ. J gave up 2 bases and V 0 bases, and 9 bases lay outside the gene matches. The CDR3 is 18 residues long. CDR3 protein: CASSQDRGDRVYTDTQYF. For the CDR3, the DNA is TGTGCCAGCAGCCAAGATAGGGGGGACAGGGTATACACAGATACGCAGTATTTT.

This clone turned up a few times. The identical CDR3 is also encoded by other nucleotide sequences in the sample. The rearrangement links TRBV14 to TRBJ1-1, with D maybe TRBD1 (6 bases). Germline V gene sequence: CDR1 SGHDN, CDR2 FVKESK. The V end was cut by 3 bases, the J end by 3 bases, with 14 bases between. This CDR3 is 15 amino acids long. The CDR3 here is CASSQRQGRYTEAFF. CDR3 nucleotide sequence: TGTGCCAGCAGCCAGCGGCAGGGGAGATACACTGAAGCTTTCTTT.

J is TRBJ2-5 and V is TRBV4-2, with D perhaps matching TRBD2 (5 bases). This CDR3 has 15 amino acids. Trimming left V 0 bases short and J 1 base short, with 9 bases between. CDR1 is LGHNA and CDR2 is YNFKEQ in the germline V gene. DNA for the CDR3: TGTGCCAGCAGCCAAGACAACCGGGGCCAAGAGACCCAGTACTTC. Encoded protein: CASSQDNRGQETQYF.

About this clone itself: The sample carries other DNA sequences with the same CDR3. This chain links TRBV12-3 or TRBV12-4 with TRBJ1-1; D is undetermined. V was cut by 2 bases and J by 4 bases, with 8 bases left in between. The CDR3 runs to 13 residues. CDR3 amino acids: CASSLRGGTEAFF. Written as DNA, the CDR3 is TGTGCCAGCAGTTTACGGGGAGGCACTGAAGCTTTCTTT.

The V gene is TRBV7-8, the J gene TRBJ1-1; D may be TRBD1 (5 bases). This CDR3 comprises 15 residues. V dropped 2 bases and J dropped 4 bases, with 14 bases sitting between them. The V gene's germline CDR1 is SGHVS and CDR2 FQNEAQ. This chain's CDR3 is CASSLRRGGLTEAFF. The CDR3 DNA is TGTGCCAGCAGCTTAAGGAGGGGCGGGCTCACTGAAGCTTTCTTT.

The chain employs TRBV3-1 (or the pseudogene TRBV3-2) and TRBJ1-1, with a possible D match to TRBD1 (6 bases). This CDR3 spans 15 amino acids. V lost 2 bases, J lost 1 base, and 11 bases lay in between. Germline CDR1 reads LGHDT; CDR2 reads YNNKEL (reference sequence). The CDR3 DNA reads TGTGCCAGCAGCCAATACAGGGAGCAGAACACTGAAGCTTTCTTT. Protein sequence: CASSQYREQNTEAFF.

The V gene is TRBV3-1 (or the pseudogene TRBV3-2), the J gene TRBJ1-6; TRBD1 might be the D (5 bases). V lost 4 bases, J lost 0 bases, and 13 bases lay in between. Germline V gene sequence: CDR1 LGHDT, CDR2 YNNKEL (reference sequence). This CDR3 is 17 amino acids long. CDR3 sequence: CASSLKGGTSYNSPLHF. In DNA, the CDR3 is TGTGCCAGCAGCCTCAAAGGCGGGACCTCCTATAATTCACCCCTCCACTTT.

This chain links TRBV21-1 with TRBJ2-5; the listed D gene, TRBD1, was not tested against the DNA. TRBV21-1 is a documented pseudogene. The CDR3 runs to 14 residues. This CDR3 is CASSEGQLQETQYF. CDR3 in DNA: TGTGCCAGCAGCGAAGGACAGCTACAAGAGACCCAGTACTTC.

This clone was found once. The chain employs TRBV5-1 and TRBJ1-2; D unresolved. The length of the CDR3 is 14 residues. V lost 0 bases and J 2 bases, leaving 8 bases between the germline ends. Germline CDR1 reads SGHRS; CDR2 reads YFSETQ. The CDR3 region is CASSLDPGNYGYTF. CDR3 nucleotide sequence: TGCGCCAGCAGCTTGGATCCAGGCAACTATGGCTACACCTTC.

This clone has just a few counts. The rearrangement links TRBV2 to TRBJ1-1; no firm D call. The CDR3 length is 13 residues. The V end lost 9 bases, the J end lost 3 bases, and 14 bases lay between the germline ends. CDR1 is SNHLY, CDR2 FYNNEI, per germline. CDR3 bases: TGTGCCAGTACACAGCGGGAAGACACTGAAGCTTTCTTT. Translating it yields CASTQREDTEAFF. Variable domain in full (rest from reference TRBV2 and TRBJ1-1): EPEVTQTPSHQVTQMGQEVILRCVPISNHLYFYWYRQILGQKVEFLVSFYNNEISEKSEIFDDQFSVERPDGSNFTLKIRSTKLEDSAMYFCASTQREDTEAFFGQGTRLTVV.

This CDR3 reads CASSSLSQGAYPVNTEAFF. CDR3 DNA: TGTGCCAGCAGCAGCTTGTCACAGGGGGCTTACCCAGTGAACACTGAAGCTTTCTTT. The chain is built from TRBV5-6 and TRBJ1-1; 9 bases match TRBD1. With 4 bases clipped from V and 0 bases from J, the junction kept 16 bases outside the gene matches. This CDR3 has 19 amino acids. The germline CDR1 and CDR2 sequences are SGHDT and YYEEEE.

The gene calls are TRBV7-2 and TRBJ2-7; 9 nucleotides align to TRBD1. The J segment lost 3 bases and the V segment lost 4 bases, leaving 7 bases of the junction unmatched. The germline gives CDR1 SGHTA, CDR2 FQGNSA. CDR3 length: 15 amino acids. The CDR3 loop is CASSSAGQGLYEQYF. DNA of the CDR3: TGTGCCAGCAGCTCCGCGGGACAGGGCCTCTACGAGCAGTACTTC. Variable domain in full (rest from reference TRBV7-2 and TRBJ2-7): GAGVSQSPSNKVTEKGKDVELRCDPISGHTALYWYRQSLGQGLEFLIYFQGNSAPDKSGLPSDRFSAERTGGSVSTLTIQRTQQEDSAVYLCASSSAGQGLYEQYFGPGTRLTVT.

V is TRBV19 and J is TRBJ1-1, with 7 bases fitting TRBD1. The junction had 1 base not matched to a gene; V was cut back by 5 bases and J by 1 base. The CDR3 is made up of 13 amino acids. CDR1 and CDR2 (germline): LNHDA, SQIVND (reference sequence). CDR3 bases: TGTGCCAGTAGTCGGGACAGGAACACTGAAGCTTTCTTT. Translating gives CASSRDRNTEAFF.

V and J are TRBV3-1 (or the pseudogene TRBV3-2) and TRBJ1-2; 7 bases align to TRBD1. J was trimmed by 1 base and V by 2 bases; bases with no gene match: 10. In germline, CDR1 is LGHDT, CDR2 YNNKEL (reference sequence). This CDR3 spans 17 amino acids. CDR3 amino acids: CASSQLTGLMGNYGYTF. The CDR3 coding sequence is TGTGCCAGCAGCCAACTGACAGGGTTAATGGGTAACTATGGCTACACCTTC.